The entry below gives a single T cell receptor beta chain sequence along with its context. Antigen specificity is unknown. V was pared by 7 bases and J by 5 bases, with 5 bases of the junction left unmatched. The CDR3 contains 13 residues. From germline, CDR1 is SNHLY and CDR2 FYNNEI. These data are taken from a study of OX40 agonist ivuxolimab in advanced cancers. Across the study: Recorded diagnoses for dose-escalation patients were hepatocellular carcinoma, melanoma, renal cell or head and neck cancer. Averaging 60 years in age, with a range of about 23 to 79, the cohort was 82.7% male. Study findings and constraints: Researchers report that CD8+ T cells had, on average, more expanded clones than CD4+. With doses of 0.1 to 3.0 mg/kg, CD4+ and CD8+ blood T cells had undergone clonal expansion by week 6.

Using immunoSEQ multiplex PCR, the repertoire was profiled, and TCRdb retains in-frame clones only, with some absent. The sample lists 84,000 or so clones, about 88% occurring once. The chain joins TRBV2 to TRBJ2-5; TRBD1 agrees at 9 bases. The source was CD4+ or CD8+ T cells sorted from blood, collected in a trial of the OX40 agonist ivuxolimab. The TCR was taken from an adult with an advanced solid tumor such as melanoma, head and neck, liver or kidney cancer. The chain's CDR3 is CASKGQGRETQYF. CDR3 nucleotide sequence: TGTGCCAGCAAGGGACAGGGTCGGGAGACCCAGTACTTC.